One sample yielded the 14 T cell receptor beta chains listed below, sequenced in a study of blood T cell repertoires in COVID-19. Measured with immunoSEQ multiplex PCR; TCRdb has only the in-frame clones, and not every one. The sample consists of around 360,000 clones, 87% of them appearing once. The sample comprised peripheral blood. All receptors derive from a woman aged 25 to 39 with COVID-19, enrolled during active disease.

The chain uses TRBV19 and TRBJ2-1; 8 nucleotides line up with TRBD2. The V segment lost 10 bases and the J segment 3 bases; nucleotides outside the gene matches: 14. Germline V CDR1 and CDR2: LNHDA, SQIVND (reference sequence). This CDR3 region has 16 residues. CDR3 coding DNA: TGTGCCACGGGAGGCCCCCCGGGACTAGACTACAATGAGCAGTTCTTC. It specifies CATGGPPGLDYNEQFF.

The chain links TRBV3-1 (or the pseudogene TRBV3-2) to TRBJ2-3; TRBD2 agrees at 7 bases. Germline values: CDR1 LGHDT, CDR2 YNNKEL (reference sequence). CDR3 length equals 14 residues. Trimming at V came to 9 bases and at J to 0 bases, leaving 6 bases not matched to a gene. The CDR3 here is CASSFSGSTDTQYF. CDR3 coding DNA: TGTGCCAGTTCCTTTAGCGGGAGCACAGATACGCAGTATTTT.

J is TRBJ2-7 and V is TRBV18; TRBD2 aligns across 10 bases. The CDR3 has 16 amino acids. Trimming cost V 0 bases and J 2 bases; bases outside gene matches: 4. CDR1 is KGHSH, CDR2 LQKENI, per germline. The CDR3: CASSPPLGTSAYEQYF. The CDR3 DNA sequence: TGTGCCAGCTCACCACCCCTCGGGACTAGCGCCTACGAGCAGTACTTC.

The rearrangement links TRBV2 to TRBJ2-5; 9 bases line up with TRBD2. The J segment lost 5 bases and the V segment lost 6 bases, leaving 4 bases of the junction unmatched. Looked up from germline, CDR1 is SNHLY and CDR2 is FYNNEI. This CDR3 contains 13 residues. The CDR3 sequence is CASRTGTSETQYF. CDR3 in DNA: TGTGCCAGCAGGACAGGGACTAGCGAGACCCAGTACTTC.

The chain links TRBV6-1 to TRBJ1-1, with D perhaps TRBD1 (5 bases). The CDR3 runs to 16 residues. Deletions cut 2 bases from V and 4 bases from J, with 17 bases between. Germline assignment: CDR1 MNHNS and CDR2 SASEGT. This CDR3 reads CASSERPGTLGTEAFF. CDR3 nucleotides: TGTGCCAGCAGTGAAAGACCGGGGACTCTTGGCACTGAAGCTTTCTTT.

The chain couples TRBV6-6 to TRBJ1-2; D not certain. The CDR3 totals 13 residues. The ends were cut back, 5 bases at V and 2 bases at J, with 9 bases in the middle. Germline V gene data show CDR1 as MNHNY and CDR2 as SVGAGI (reference sequence). The DNA for the CDR3 is TGTGCCAGCAGTGCCGGTCTCAACTATGGCTACACCTTC. Amino acid sequence: CASSAGLNYGYTF.

This chain joins TRBV11-3 and TRBJ2-5; possible D gene TRBD2, 7 bases. Germline CDR1 and CDR2: SGHNT and YENEEA. The CDR3 covers 16 residues. Trimming pared 5 bases from V and 2 bases from J, leaving 18 bases between. DNA for the CDR3: TGTGCCAGCAGCCACGCCCGAGGGGGGGGTCAAGAGACCCAGTACTTC. Encoded protein: CASSHARGGGQETQYF.

The V call is TRBV29-1, the J call TRBJ2-5; 10 bases map to TRBD1. The germline gives CDR1 SQVTM, CDR2 ANQGSEA. Trimming cost V 7 bases and J 5 bases; bases outside gene matches: 7. This CDR3 spans 13 amino acids. The CDR3: CSAGQGIGETQYF. The CDR3 coding sequence is TGCAGCGCGGGACAGGGGATCGGGGAGACCCAGTACTTC.

This clone was counted once. V is TRBV4-2 and J is TRBJ2-1; D call uncertain. Trimming cost V 0 bases and J 6 bases, with 15 bases left between them. The CDR3 is 16 amino acids. Per the germline V gene, CDR1 is LGHNA and CDR2 is YNFKEQ. The CDR3 here is CASSQDGVGFLNEQFF. CDR3 DNA sequence: TGTGCCAGCAGCCAAGATGGCGTGGGCTTCCTCAATGAGCAGTTCTTC.

The chain has TRBV4-1 and TRBJ1-4; 8 bases match TRBD1. Unmatched junction bases numbered 12, after V lost 4 bases and J lost 8 bases. This CDR3 spans 16 amino acids. Germline V CDR1 and CDR2: MGHRA, YSYEKL. Written as DNA, the CDR3 is TGCGCCAGCAGCCCTCATCGGTGGGACAGGAACGAAAAACTGTTTTTT. Translating gives CASSPHRWDRNEKLFF.

The chain joins TRBV5-1 to TRBJ1-2, with 12 positions matching TRBD1. The germline CDR1 and CDR2 sequences are SGHRS and YFSETQ. V trimming: 2 bases; J trimming: 3 bases; junction bases outside the gene matches: 17. The CDR3 extends over 20 amino acids. The CDR3 here is CASSFVRPGTGGESDYGYTF. The CDR3 coding sequence is TGCGCCAGCAGCTTCGTCAGACCCGGGACAGGGGGCGAGAGCGACTATGGCTACACCTTC.

The V gene is TRBV7-2, the J gene TRBJ1-2, with TRBD1 matching 9 bases. This CDR3 spans 14 amino acids. CDR1 is SGHTA, CDR2 FQGNSA, per germline. With V trimmed by 5 bases and J by 7 bases, 8 bases remained unmatched. The CDR3 DNA reads TGTGCCAGCAGCACTCGGACAGGGGATGGTGGCTACACCTTC. Translated: CASSTRTGDGGYTF.

The gene calls are TRBV19 and TRBJ1-1; D is unclear. CDR3 length: 15 amino acids. Trimming removed 9 bases at V and 0 bases at J, with 17 bases between. Germline V gene sequence: CDR1 LNHDA, CDR2 SQIVND (reference sequence). CDR3 residues: CASSIPGKMNTEAFF. CDR3 bases: TGTGCCAGCTCCATCCCCGGGAAGATGAACACTGAAGCTTTCTTT.

The rearrangement joins TRBV28 to TRBJ2-7; 8 bases are a match to TRBD1. This CDR3 region has 16 residues. V dropped 4 bases and J dropped 4; count of bases not matched to a gene: 12. CDR1 and CDR2 from the germline V gene are MDHEN and SYDVKM. In nucleotides, the CDR3 is TGTGCCAGCAGTTCGACAGGGGCCCCCCTTACTTACGAGCAGTACTTC. As protein: CASSSTGAPLTYEQYF.